The 10 T cell receptor beta chains below were found in one sample sequenced in a study of blood T cell repertoires in COVID-19. Produced via immunoSEQ multiplex PCR; TCRdb's table is partial and in-frame only. The sample holds more than 100,000 clones, about 79% seen once. Sequenced: peripheral blood. These receptors originate from a woman of 80 years or more with acute or convalescent COVID-19.

V is TRBV28 and J is TRBJ1-6; 7 positions agree with TRBD1. V shed 2 bases and J 7 bases; nucleotides not matched to a gene: 5. The germline V gene encodes CDR1 MDHEN and CDR2 SYDVKM. CDR3 length: 15 residues. The CDR3 protein is CASSLPGGLNSPLHF. The CDR3 DNA is TGTGCCAGCAGTTTACCAGGGGGGCTGAATTCACCCCTCCACTTT. The full variable domain, completed using reference TRBV28 and TRBJ1-6, is DVKVTQSSRYLVKRTGEKVFLECVQDMDHENMFWYRQDPGLGLRLIYFSYDVKMKEKGDIPEGYSVSREKKERFSLILESASTNQTSMYLCASSLPGGLNSPLHFGNGTRLTVT.

This chain joins TRBV7-2 and TRBJ1-2; 7 positions match TRBD1. Germline V gene sequence: CDR1 SGHTA, CDR2 FQGNSA. With V trimmed by 6 bases and J by 1 base, 5 bases remained unmatched. The CDR3 totals 14 residues. CDR3 sequence (DNA): TGTGCCAGCAGGAGGGACAGCCTTAACTATGGCTACACCTTC. It yields the protein CASRRDSLNYGYTF.

The chain carries TRBV10-3 and TRBJ2-3, with a possible D match to TRBD2 (5 bases). The germline V gene has CDR1 ENHRY and CDR2 SYGVKD. V was clipped by 10 bases and J by 3 bases, with 5 bases between them. The CDR3 has 10 residues. The CDR3 loop is CATGTDTQYF. CDR3 bases: TGTGCCACGGGAACAGATACGCAGTATTTT.

A few counts support this clone. This chain uses TRBV6-2 or TRBV6-3 with TRBJ1-1; maybe TRBD1 (6 bases). The CDR3 loop spans 15 amino acids. The ends were cut back, 0 bases at V and 1 base at J, with 9 bases in the middle. In germline, CDR1 is MNHEY, CDR2 SVGEGT. Here the CDR3 DNA reads TGTGCCAGCAGTTACTCGGGACACCCGAACACTGAAGCTTTCTTT. It yields the protein CASSYSGHPNTEAFF.

This rearrangement joins TRBV11-2 to TRBJ2-5; 7 positions match TRBD1. The CDR3 covers 16 residues. V lost 4 bases, J lost 1 base, and 9 bases stayed unmatched. Per germline, CDR1 SGHAT and CDR2 FQNNGV. CDR3 sequence reads: CASSSRPGQRQETQYF. The CDR3 nucleotides read TGTGCCAGCAGCTCCCGCCCGGGACAGCGCCAAGAGACCCAGTACTTC.

This clone is deemed medium-sized. V is TRBV5-1 and J is TRBJ1-1, with D possibly being TRBD1 (6 bases). Trimming pared 4 bases from V and 1 base from J, leaving 11 bases between. Looked up from germline, CDR1 is SGHRS and CDR2 is YFSETQ. The CDR3 is 14 residues long. For the CDR3, the DNA is TGCGCCAGCAGCAACGGACAGCCGAACACTGAAGCTTTCTTT. Translating it yields CASSNGQPNTEAFF.

The rearrangement links TRBV3-1 (or the pseudogene TRBV3-2) to TRBJ2-3; perhaps TRBD1 as D (6 bases). V was shortened by 2 bases and J by 2 bases, with 11 bases between the two germline ends. Germline V gene data show CDR1 as LGHDT and CDR2 as YNNKEL (reference sequence). The CDR3 consists of 15 residues. Here the CDR3 reads CASSQQGPHTDTQYF. Here the CDR3 DNA reads TGTGCCAGCAGCCAACAGGGGCCCCACACAGATACGCAGTATTTT.

The chain combines TRBV19 with TRBJ2-3; D might be TRBD2 (5 bases). This CDR3 region has 12 residues. The V gene's germline CDR1 is LNHDA and CDR2 SQIVND (reference sequence). V dropped 7 bases and J dropped 2 bases, with 7 bases sitting between them. The CDR3: CASTGYTDTQYF. DNA for the CDR3: TGTGCCAGTACGGGATACACAGATACGCAGTATTTT.

The rearrangement uses TRBV4-2 and TRBJ1-1; TRBD1 aligns across 8 bases. Trimming removed 0 bases from V and 3 bases from J; junction bases left unmatched: 3. The CDR3 length is 15 residues. Germline values: CDR1 LGHNA, CDR2 YNFKEQ. This chain's CDR3 is CASSQDRGPHTEAFF. The CDR3 DNA follows: TGTGCCAGCAGCCAAGACAGGGGGCCGCACACTGAAGCTTTCTTT.

This chain joins TRBV30 and TRBJ1-3, with TRBD1 as a possible D gene (6 bases). Deletions cut 4 bases from V and 8 bases from J, with 12 bases between. Per germline, CDR1 GTSNPN and CDR2 SVGIG (reference sequence). The CDR3 consists of 12 residues. The CDR3 region is CAWTGGADTIYF. The CDR3 coding sequence is TGTGCCTGGACGGGGGGCGCGGACACCATATATTTT.